The TCR beta chain under discussion was sequenced for a study of Graves' ophthalmopathy and Graves' hyperthyroidism. Amplification of the TCR beta CDR3 regions used RNA transcripts (as template). Investigators did first-round RT-PCR with HTBI primers, then second-round multiplex PCR. One entry per CDR3 protein results from TCRdb running MiXCR on the multiplex PCR reads. The data contain 660,000 or so distinct CDR3 sequences, about 38% of them seen just once; the ten biggest clones take up 3.3%. CDR1 and CDR2 from the germline V gene are SGHRS and YFSETQ. This CDR3 has 15 amino acids. Deletions cut 1 base from V and 5 bases from J, with 12 bases between. Many counts were recorded for this clonotype.

The sample consisted of peripheral blood. The rearrangement uses TRBV5-1 and TRBJ1-4; D uncertain. This TCR was sampled from an adult man with Graves' ophthalmopathy. Here the CDR3 DNA reads TGCGCCAGCAGCTTGTTTTCAGGAGACAATGAAAAACTGTTTTTT. Translation: CASSLFSGDNEKLFF.